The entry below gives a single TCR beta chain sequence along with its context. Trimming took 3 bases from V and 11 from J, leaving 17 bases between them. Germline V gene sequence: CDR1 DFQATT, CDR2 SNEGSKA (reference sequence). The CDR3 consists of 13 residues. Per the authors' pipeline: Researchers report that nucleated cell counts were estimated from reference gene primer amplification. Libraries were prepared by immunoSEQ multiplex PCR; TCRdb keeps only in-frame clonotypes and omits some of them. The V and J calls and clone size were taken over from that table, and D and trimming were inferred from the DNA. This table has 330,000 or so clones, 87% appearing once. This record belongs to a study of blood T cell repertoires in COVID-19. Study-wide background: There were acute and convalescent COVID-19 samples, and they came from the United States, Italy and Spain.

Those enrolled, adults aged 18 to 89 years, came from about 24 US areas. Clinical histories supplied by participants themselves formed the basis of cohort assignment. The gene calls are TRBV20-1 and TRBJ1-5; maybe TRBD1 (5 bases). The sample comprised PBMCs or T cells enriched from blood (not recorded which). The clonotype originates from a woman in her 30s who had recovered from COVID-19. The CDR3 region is CSASEGLKTAQHF. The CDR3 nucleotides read TGCAGTGCTAGTGAGGGACTTAAGACTGCCCAGCATTTT.